These T cell receptor beta chains were read from a single sample in a study of response to subunit inactivated influenza vaccine. TCRdb processed the RT-PCR reads anew with MiXCR; each CDR3 protein has one entry. The sample yields 650,000 to 800,000 distinct CDR3 sequences, 15% to 20% seen once. The sample consisted of PBMCs from blood, taken approximately 5 days after vaccination. The receptor set was obtained from a man in his forties or fifties who received an inactivated influenza vaccine. Both conserved end residues are part of each CDR3. Each record gives: J gene, D gene, clone size, V gene, CDR3 DNA, CDR3 protein. The D gene is left open where the match is weak. Clone size is shown for a subset of rows, as once, few, many or a class of expanded clone.

J gene: TRBJ1-5; D gene: .; clone size: .; V gene: TRBV28; CDR3 DNA: TGTGCCAGCAACCCGGATAGCAATCAGCCCCAGCATTTT; CDR3 protein: CASNPDSNQPQHF
J gene: TRBJ2-6; D gene: TRBD2; clone size: few; V gene: TRBV7-3; CDR3 DNA: TGTGCCAGCAGCTTGCCTGGGACTAGCGGGATCTCTGGGGCCAACGTCCTGACTTTC; CDR3 protein: CASSLPGTSGISGANVLTF
J gene: TRBJ2-1; D gene: .; clone size: .; V gene: TRBV6-2/TRBV6-3; CDR3 DNA: TGTGTCAGCAGTTACGAAGGGTGGGGTTACAATGAGCAGTTCTTC; CDR3 protein: CVSSYEGWGYNEQFF
J gene: TRBJ2-7; D gene: TRBD1; clone size: .; V gene: TRBV5-1; CDR3 DNA: TGCGCCAGCAGCTTGGTCCCCAATTCCGGGACAGGGGCCACCTACGAGCAGTACTTC; CDR3 protein: CASSLVPNSGTGATYEQYF
J gene: TRBJ1-2; D gene: .; clone size: .; V gene: TRBV4-1; CDR3 DNA: TGCGCCAGCAGCCAAATTTCCCTGCGGGGGGTCGGCTATGGCTACACCTTC; CDR3 protein: CASSQISLRGVGYGYTF
J gene: TRBJ2-4; D gene: .; clone size: many; V gene: TRBV20-1; CDR3 DNA: TGCAGTGCCCGGGATGGTTCAGGCAAAAACATTCAGTACTTC; CDR3 protein: CSARDGSGKNIQYF
J gene: TRBJ1-2; D gene: TRBD1; clone size: few; V gene: TRBV7-2; CDR3 DNA: TGTGCCAGCAGCTCACCCGGGACAGGGAATGGCTACACCTTC; CDR3 protein: CASSSPGTGNGYTF
J gene: TRBJ2-1; D gene: .; clone size: many; V gene: TRBV20-1; CDR3 DNA: TGCAGTGCTAGAGATCCAGTGCGGGTTGAGCAGTTCTTC; CDR3 protein: CSARDPVRVEQFF
J gene: TRBJ1-4; D gene: .; clone size: few; V gene: TRBV20-1; CDR3 DNA: TGCAGTGCTGCCCCGGACGGGAGGAATGAAAAACTGTTTTTT; CDR3 protein: CSAAPDGRNEKLFF
J gene: TRBJ2-5; D gene: .; clone size: .; V gene: TRBV28; CDR3 DNA: TGTGCCAGCAGTCCCTGGACCTCCCTAGGGCACAAAGAGACCCAGTACTTC; CDR3 protein: CASSPWTSLGHKETQYF
J gene: TRBJ2-7; D gene: TRBD2; clone size: few; V gene: TRBV4-2; CDR3 DNA: TGTGCCAGCGCTACTCTAGCGGGGGGGCGGTCCTACGAGCAGTACTTC; CDR3 protein: CASATLAGGRSYEQYF
J gene: TRBJ2-2; D gene: TRBD2; clone size: few; V gene: TRBV20-1; CDR3 DNA: TGCAGCAAACTAGCGTGGGACACCGGGGAGCTGTTTTTT; CDR3 protein: CSKLAWDTGELFF
J gene: TRBJ2-3; D gene: .; clone size: many; V gene: TRBV29-1; CDR3 DNA: TGCAGCCAAGCCAGCACAGATACGCAGTATTTT; CDR3 protein: CSQASTDTQYF
J gene: TRBJ2-6; D gene: .; clone size: .; V gene: TRBV3-1; CDR3 DNA: TGTGCCAGCAGCCCCAACCCGGGGAAATGGTCTGGGGCCAACGTCCTGACTTTC; CDR3 protein: CASSPNPGKWSGANVLTF
J gene: TRBJ2-1; D gene: .; clone size: few; V gene: TRBV7-2; CDR3 DNA: TGTGCCAGCACCCTTACCGGGAGCCTTTACAATGAGCAGTTCTTC; CDR3 protein: CASTLTGSLYNEQFF
J gene: TRBJ2-7; D gene: .; clone size: few; V gene: TRBV7-2; CDR3 DNA: TGTGCCAGCAGCACGACGACAGGTACCTACGAGCAGTACTTC; CDR3 protein: CASSTTTGTYEQYF
J gene: TRBJ2-5; D gene: TRBD2; clone size: many; V gene: TRBV5-1; CDR3 DNA: TGTGCCAGCAGTTTCGGCGGGAGGCAAGAGACCCAGTACTTC; CDR3 protein: CASSFGGRQETQYF
J gene: TRBJ1-2; D gene: .; clone size: .; V gene: TRBV4-1; CDR3 DNA: TGCGCCAGCAGCCAGGTGGGGGGGCAGTCGAACTATGGCTACACCTTC; CDR3 protein: CASSQVGGQSNYGYTF
J gene: TRBJ2-5; D gene: .; clone size: many; V gene: TRBV20-1; CDR3 DNA: TGCAGTGCTAGAGATTGGGGCCCCAAGGGAGAGACCCAGTACTTC; CDR3 protein: CSARDWGPKGETQYF
J gene: TRBJ2-5; D gene: .; clone size: few; V gene: TRBV29-1; CDR3 DNA: TGCAGCGTCTTTACAGGGCAAACCCAGTACTTC; CDR3 protein: CSVFTGQTQYF
J gene: TRBJ2-2; D gene: TRBD1; clone size: few; V gene: TRBV5-1; CDR3 DNA: TGCGCCAGCAGCTTGGGGACAGGGCATCAATTCACCGGGGAGCTGTTTTTT; CDR3 protein: CASSLGTGHQFTGELFF
J gene: TRBJ2-7; D gene: TRBD2; clone size: few; V gene: TRBV7-9; CDR3 DNA: TGTGCCAGCAGCTTAGCGCGGGGGGTAAGGCACGAGCAGTACTTC; CDR3 protein: CASSLARGVRHEQYF
J gene: TRBJ1-3; D gene: TRBD1; clone size: .; V gene: TRBV5-1; CDR3 DNA: TGCGCCAGCAGCTTGAGGGGACAGGGATCCGGAAACACCATATATTTT; CDR3 protein: CASSLRGQGSGNTIYF
J gene: TRBJ2-7; D gene: TRBD1; clone size: .; V gene: TRBV28; CDR3 DNA: TGTGCCAGCAGTACCACCGGGACAGGGGTCTACGAGCAGTACTTC; CDR3 protein: CASSTTGTGVYEQYF
J gene: TRBJ2-7; D gene: .; clone size: .; V gene: TRBV6-2/TRBV6-3; CDR3 DNA: TGTGCCAGCAGTACCCGACAGGGAGGGCAGGAGCAGTACTTC; CDR3 protein: CASSTRQGGQEQYF
J gene: TRBJ2-5; D gene: .; clone size: few; V gene: TRBV9; CDR3 DNA: TGTGCCAGCAGCGTAGGCCACGGACCGGGTTCACAAGAGACCCAGTACTTC; CDR3 protein: CASSVGHGPGSQETQYF
J gene: TRBJ2-3; D gene: .; clone size: .; V gene: TRBV20-1; CDR3 DNA: TGCAGTGCTATCCGCGAGATAACAGATACGCAGTATTTT; CDR3 protein: CSAIREITDTQYF